This TCR beta chain was recorded in a study of graft-versus-host responses after intestinal transplantation. Study context: Recipients across the board were started on anti-thymocyte globulin induction, then kept on tacrolimus and steroids for 2 to 4 years.

To release intraepithelial and lamina propria lymphocytes, the graft tissue was processed. The CDR3 sequence is 13 residues long. V lost 8 bases, J lost 0 bases, and 10 bases lay in between. Germline V CDR1 and CDR2: MNHNS, SASEGT. Method: immunoSEQ multiplex PCR; TCRdb's copy keeps in-frame clones and lacks some. In the table there are about 7,400 clones, around three quarters of which are singletons. The sample in question was ileum tissue, obtained about 32 weeks after intestinal transplantation. This sequence was found in a human patient who received an intestinal transplant, so some T cells may come from the graft donor. The chain uses TRBV6-1 and TRBJ1-1; D perhaps matches TRBD1 (6 bases). The CDR3 bases are TGTGCCAGCGGACAGCTTCTGAACACTGAAGCTTTCTTT. This sequence encodes CASGQLLNTEAFF.